A selection of T cell receptor beta chains follows, all from one sample in a study of T cell responses to AZD1222 COVID-19 vaccine. TCRdb's copy holds only in-frame clones and misses some; the assay was immunoSEQ multiplex PCR. Counted here are tens of thousands of clones, around 84% occurring once; the ten biggest clones make up roughly 11%. Sample: peripheral blood, taken 28 days after the second AZD1222 dose. These receptors were obtained from an adult who received the AZD1222 COVID-19 vaccine. CDR3s leave out the opening cysteine and the closing phenylalanine or tryptophan.

V	J	CDR3
TRBV3-1/TRBV3-2	TRBJ2-3	ASSQEGGVTDTQY
TRBV6-6	TRBJ1-5	ASSPREGQPQH
TRBV4-1	TRBJ1-6	ASSQADRTNSPLH
TRBV5-6	TRBJ1-3	ASSLAKGFSGNTIY
TRBV2	TRBJ1-1	ASRLLFDKFEAF
TRBV3-1/TRBV3-2	TRBJ2-1	ASRSQAYNEQF
TRBV25-1	TRBJ2-5	ASTFGASGEETQY
TRBV6-4	TRBJ1-5	AKGRHYSNQPQH
TRBV12-5	TRBJ1-5	ASVVDLNQPQH
TRBV28	TRBJ1-1	ASSLSSQIGYLAFEAF
TRBV6-1	TRBJ1-1	ASSEAQGTSTEAF
TRBV5-4	TRBJ2-7	ASSPQYLAGGREQY
TRBV6-5	TRBJ2-1	ASSYLAGPSYNEQF
TRBV6-1	TRBJ1-2	ASSEVDGTYGYT
TRBV5-1	TRBJ2-3	ASSLVPGDGTDTQY
TRBV7-2	TRBJ1-1	ASSSQGGDTEAF
TRBV11-2	TRBJ2-3	ASSSHGTSTDTQY
TRBV6-5	TRBJ1-3	ASSYSGRVSGNTIY
TRBV19	TRBJ1-3	ASSVGPSTGNTIY
TRBV21-1	TRBJ1-5	ASLLLGNQPQH
TRBV18	TRBJ2-6	ASSGRGDGANVLT
TRBV12-3/TRBV12-4	TRBJ1-1	ASSLMGNTEAF
TRBV12-3/TRBV12-4	TRBJ2-7	ASSLADFYEQY
TRBV7-8	TRBJ1-3	ASSLTSGVEGNTIY
TRBV6-5	TRBJ2-2	ASSRAGELF
TRBV29-1	TRBJ1-2	SVESERGYT
TRBV27	TRBJ2-2	ASSLSVSANTGELF
TRBV5-5	TRBJ2-7	ASGFLSGPSYEQY
TRBV28	TRBJ2-3	ASTTDAGLNTQY
TRBV3-1/TRBV3-2	TRBJ2-1	ASSRGGDRGNEQF
TRBV28	TRBJ1-2	ASSPDRDYGYT
TRBV5-4	TRBJ1-6	ASSLPGQGNSPLH
TRBV18	TRBJ2-2	ASSPQANTGELF
TRBV20-1	TRBJ1-3	SASFRANTIY
TRBV28	TRBJ2-5	ASAGSSGGTWKTQY
TRBV3-1/TRBV3-2	TRBJ1-4	ASSQWQRTATNEKLF
TRBV19	TRBJ1-4	ASRPGGTGSGEKLF
TRBV27	TRBJ2-5	ASSFRPSGGETQY
TRBV7-2	TRBJ2-7	ASSFGQGQYEQY
TRBV5-1	TRBJ1-6	ASSPQGDGISPLH
TRBV5-1	TRBJ1-1	ASSLMEGNTEAF
TRBV9	TRBJ1-1	ASSEPGRAFTEAF
TRBV5-1	TRBJ2-7	ASSFTSDTYEQY
TRBV24-1	TRBJ1-3	ATSHGNTIY
TRBV24-1	TRBJ2-2	ATSEQANTGELF
TRBV10-1	TRBJ2-7	ASSEYREGNEQY
TRBV4-1	TRBJ2-1	ASSHYGLAENNEQF
TRBV2	TRBJ1-3	ASSERGDTIY
TRBV19	TRBJ1-2	ASSMQSSKPVYT
TRBV30	TRBJ2-5	ALDRALQETQY
TRBV7-7	TRBJ2-5	ASSSNPGVETQY
TRBV2	TRBJ2-1	ASITTSSPNEQF